Reported below is one TCR beta chain. A second roughly 7 to 12 cycle PCR used barcoded and J-beta primers. TCRdb recomputed calls from the 5' RACE reads with MiXCR, one row per CDR3 protein. The repertoire holds approximately 960,000 distinct CDR3 sequences, with around 29% as singletons. This entry comes from a study of blood T cells in healthy people across ages. The same specimen was also included in a second study, on T cells of mothers and their children.

The sequence was obtained from a woman in her forties in good health. Material for sequencing was blood.

CDR3 in DNA: TGTGCCAGCACCGCCGCGTTCAGGGGGTGGGTGAACACTGAAGCTTTCTTT. Protein sequence: CASTAAFRGWVNTEAFF. The chain recombines TRBV28 with TRBJ1-1; TRBD1 matches 7 bases. CDR1 is MDHEN and CDR2 is SYDVKM in the germline V gene. The trim removed 7 bases at V and 0 bases at J, leaving 14 bases unmatched. This CDR3 has 17 residues.